This is a list of T cell receptor beta chains from one sample in a study of T cell changes during pregnancy in multiple sclerosis. The table came from immunoSEQ multiplex PCR; TCRdb's copy has only in-frame clones and leaves some out. Among some 31,000 clones listed, about 88% were seen once. Sequencing was performed on CD8+ T cells from peripheral blood mononuclear cells, taken in the second trimester of pregnancy. These TCRs come from a female donor with multiple sclerosis, enrolled in a pregnancy study. Each CDR3 is given with its conserved first and last residue. A D gene is named only where the DNA matches it firmly. Rows may omit the clone size; those that give it use once, few, many or a size class.

v_gene	d_gene	j_gene	abundance	CDR3aa	CDR3nt
TRBV7-9	.	TRBJ2-7	.	CASSLSHSIYEQYF	TGTGCCAGCAGCTTATCGCACAGTATCTACGAGCAGTACTTC
TRBV9	.	TRBJ2-7	.	CASSDSNPLEQYF	TGTGCCAGCAGCGACTCCAACCCTCTCGAGCAGTACTTC
TRBV28	TRBD1	TRBJ1-4	once	CASRETGGAEKLFF	TGTGCCAGCAGAGAGACAGGGGGCGCGGAAAAACTGTTTTTT
TRBV4-1	TRBD1	TRBJ1-1	once	CASSQVGTGRTEAFF	TGCGCCAGCAGCCAAGTAGGGACAGGGCGGACTGAAGCTTTCTTT
TRBV6-6	.	TRBJ2-7	.	CASSPGHVVYEQYF	TGTGCCAGCAGCCCTGGACACGTAGTCTACGAGCAGTACTTC
TRBV28	TRBD1	TRBJ2-7	.	CASRHRTGSSYEQYF	TGTGCCAGCAGGCACAGGACAGGTTCCTCCTACGAGCAGTACTTC
TRBV11-2	TRBD2	TRBJ2-7	.	CASSSGGSYEQYF	TGTGCCAGCAGCTCGGGGGGTTCCTACGAGCAGTACTTC
TRBV11-2	TRBD1	TRBJ2-2	.	CASRPTGAGELFF	TGTGCCAGCAGGCCAACAGGGGCCGGGGAGCTGTTTTTT
TRBV5-8	TRBD1	TRBJ2-3	.	CASSLGQGATDTQYF	TGTGCCAGCAGCTTGGGACAGGGGGCGACAGATACGCAGTATTTT
TRBV7-2	TRBD2	TRBJ2-1	.	CASSLVGGGPDNEQFF	TGTGCCAGCAGCTTAGTGGGGGGAGGGCCGGACAATGAGCAGTTCTTC
TRBV30	TRBD1	TRBJ2-3	once	CAFRQGRTDTQYF	TGTGCCTTTAGACAGGGGAGGACAGATACGCAGTATTTT
TRBV19	TRBD1	TRBJ1-1	few	CASSIYRGTVTTEAFF	TGTGCCAGTAGTATATATAGGGGGACAGTGACTACTGAAGCTTTCTTT
TRBV6-6	.	TRBJ1-1	.	CASSTDSLNTEAFF	TGTGCCAGCAGCACCGACAGCCTGAACACTGAAGCTTTCTTT
TRBV4-3	TRBD2	TRBJ2-1	.	CASSQDPGGPYGEQFF	TGCGCCAGCAGCCAAGACCCGGGGGGGCCCTATGGTGAGCAGTTCTTC
TRBV5-6	.	TRBJ1-1	.	CASSWTANTEAFF	TGTGCCAGCAGCTGGACAGCGAACACTGAAGCTTTCTTT
TRBV5-6	TRBD2	TRBJ2-1	.	CASSPGLAGSNEQFF	TGTGCCAGCAGCCCCGGACTAGCTGGGTCCAATGAGCAGTTCTTC
TRBV6-5	TRBD2	TRBJ2-7	.	CASSLGSGGTYEQYF	TGTGCCAGCTCATTGGGTAGCGGGGGGACCTACGAGCAGTACTTC
TRBV5-8	.	TRBJ1-1	.	CASYGRVDTEAFF	TGTGCCAGCTATGGCAGGGTCGACACTGAAGCTTTCTTT
TRBV7-9	TRBD2	TRBJ2-5	.	CASREAGIRETQYF	TGTGCCAGTCGAGAAGCGGGAATCAGAGAGACCCAGTACTTC
TRBV11-2	TRBD1	TRBJ2-7	.	CASSPQGPDEQYF	TGTGCCAGCAGTCCACAGGGGCCCGACGAGCAGTACTTC
TRBV6-1	.	TRBJ2-1	.	CASSVGAGSYNEQFF	TGTGCCAGCAGTGTCGGTGCGGGATCTTACAATGAGCAGTTCTTC
TRBV7-9	.	TRBJ2-3	.	CASSPDYLGDTDTQYF	TGTGCCAGCAGCCCCGACTATCTCGGAGATACAGATACGCAGTATTTT
TRBV7-6	.	TRBJ1-1	few	CASSIDSYTEAFF	TGTGCCAGCAGCATAGACAGTTACACTGAAGCTTTCTTT
TRBV6-6	.	TRBJ1-3	.	CASSYSTPGDTIYF	TGTGCCAGCAGTTACTCCACTCCCGGGGACACCATATATTTT
TRBV27	TRBD2	TRBJ2-7	.	CASSLLGGLAGSYYEQYF	TGTGCCAGCAGTTTACTGGGCGGACTAGCGGGATCGTACTACGAGCAGTACTTC
TRBV13	TRBD2	TRBJ2-1	.	CASSWTSGGYNEQFF	TGTGCCAGCAGCTGGACTAGCGGGGGGTACAATGAGCAGTTCTTC
TRBV27	.	TRBJ2-7	.	CASSLGQEYEQYF	TGTGCCAGCAGTTTAGGACAAGAATACGAGCAGTACTTC
TRBV5-4	.	TRBJ2-2	.	CATKPGQPNTGELFF	TGTGCCACCAAGCCCGGACAGCCGAACACCGGGGAGCTGTTTTTT
TRBV7-6	TRBD1	TRBJ1-1	.	CASSTGGLGTEAFF	TGTGCCAGCTCGACAGGGGGCTTGGGGACTGAAGCTTTCTTT
TRBV7-3	TRBD2	TRBJ2-1	.	CASSLTLAGEHNEQFF	TGTGCCAGCAGCTTAACACTAGCGGGAGAACACAATGAGCAGTTCTTC
TRBV18	TRBD2	TRBJ2-1	.	CASSPFRLADEFF	TGTGCCAGCTCACCTTTTCGGCTAGCGGACGAGTTCTTC
TRBV12-5	.	TRBJ2-1	.	CASGNTPSSDNEQFF	TGTGCTAGTGGAAACACCCCTAGTAGCGACAATGAGCAGTTCTTC
TRBV5-1	TRBD2	TRBJ2-7	.	CASSLGVSSGSAHEQYF	TGCGCCAGCAGCTTGGGAGTCTCTAGCGGGAGTGCCCACGAGCAGTACTTC
TRBV19	TRBD2	TRBJ2-1	.	CASSIQLGGRANNEQFF	TGTGCCAGTAGTATTCAGTTAGGCGGGAGGGCCAACAATGAGCAGTTCTTC
TRBV2	.	TRBJ1-4	.	CASSETRGTNEKLFF	TGTGCCAGCAGTGAGACAAGGGGGACTAATGAAAAACTGTTTTTT
TRBV30	.	TRBJ2-7	.	CAWSAPLGGARDEQYF	TGTGCCTGGAGCGCCCCTTTAGGTGGCGCCCGGGACGAGCAGTACTTC
TRBV4-3	.	TRBJ2-7	.	CASSQVQGSYEQYF	TGCGCCAGCAGCCAAGTACAGGGCTCCTACGAGCAGTACTTC
TRBV28	TRBD2	TRBJ2-7	.	CASSLTSGFYEQYF	TGTGCCAGCAGTTTGACTAGCGGATTCTACGAGCAGTACTTC
TRBV9	.	TRBJ1-1	.	CASSIGAGTEAFF	TGTGCCAGCAGCATAGGGGCTGGGACTGAAGCTTTCTTT
TRBV4-2	.	TRBJ2-1	.	CASSQDWTSNEQFF	TGTGCCAGCAGCCAAGATTGGACTTCCAATGAGCAGTTCTTC
TRBV6-6	TRBD1	TRBJ1-5	.	CASSSDRGGNQPQHF	TGTGCCAGCAGTTCGGACAGGGGAGGCAATCAGCCCCAGCATTTT
TRBV30	.	TRBJ1-1	.	CAWIEQSNTEAFF	TGTGCCTGGATCGAACAGTCAAACACTGAAGCTTTCTTT
TRBV7-9	.	TRBJ1-1	.	CASRSQGMNTEAFF	TGTGCCAGCAGAAGCCAGGGGATGAACACTGAAGCTTTCTTT
TRBV10-3	TRBD1	TRBJ1-6	.	CAISASEPGQGLDSPLHF	TGTGCCATCAGTGCCTCGGAACCGGGACAGGGGTTGGATTCACCCCTCCACTTT
TRBV7-8	.	TRBJ2-5	.	CASSHRTGYQETQYF	TGTGCCAGCAGCCACCGGACTGGGTACCAAGAGACCCAGTACTTC
TRBV4-1	TRBD2	TRBJ2-7	once	CASSPSSGTSGYEQYF	TGCGCCAGCAGCCCCTCTAGTGGGACTAGCGGCTACGAGCAGTACTTC
TRBV27	.	TRBJ2-1	once	CASSLVGGTYNEQFF	TGTGCCAGCAGTTTAGTGGGGGGAACCTACAATGAGCAGTTCTTC
TRBV5-1	TRBD1	TRBJ1-3	.	CASSLDGRTGLTGNTIYF	TGCGCCAGCAGCTTGGATGGCCGGACAGGATTAACTGGAAACACCATATATTTT
TRBV2	TRBD1	TRBJ1-2	.	CASRGYSTDRGLYGYTF	TGTGCCAGCAGAGGATACTCTACGGACAGGGGTCTCTATGGCTACACCTTC
TRBV9	.	TRBJ1-1	.	CASSVGQTNTEAFF	TGTGCCAGCAGCGTAGGACAGACCAACACTGAAGCTTTCTTT
TRBV9	TRBD1	TRBJ1-1	.	CASSPGTGNTEAFF	TGTGCCAGCAGCCCCGGGACAGGGAACACTGAAGCTTTCTTT
TRBV7-8	TRBD2	TRBJ2-3	.	CASGVLAGDTDTQYF	TGTGCCAGCGGAGTATTAGCGGGCGACACAGATACGCAGTATTTT
TRBV10-3	.	TRBJ2-5	.	CAISETPGRVVETQYF	TGTGCCATCAGTGAGACCCCGGGCAGGGTGGTTGAGACCCAGTACTTC
TRBV19	.	TRBJ1-2	.	CASSMEGSYYGYTF	TGTGCCAGTAGTATGGAGGGAAGTTACTATGGCTACACCTTC
TRBV11-1	TRBD2	TRBJ2-5	.	CASSTDQRGGETQYF	TGTGCCAGCAGCACAGACCAGCGGGGTGGAGAGACCCAGTACTTC
TRBV6-5	.	TRBJ2-2	.	CASSRGTANTGELFF	TGTGCCAGCAGTCGGGGGACGGCGAACACCGGGGAGCTGTTTTTT
TRBV11-2	TRBD2	TRBJ2-3	.	CASSLDPSGAGGSTDTQYF	TGTGCCAGCAGCTTAGACCCTTCCGGAGCGGGGGGAAGCACAGATACGCAGTATTTT
TRBV19	TRBD1	TRBJ1-1	.	CASSSIQGYAEAFF	TGTGCCAGTAGTTCCATACAGGGGTACGCTGAAGCTTTCTTT
TRBV19	TRBD2	TRBJ2-7	.	CASSTGLDSYEQYF	TGTGCCAGTAGTACTGGACTAGACTCCTACGAGCAGTACTTC
TRBV19	TRBD1	TRBJ1-1	.	CASSMDRGDTEAFF	TGTGCCAGTAGTATGGACAGGGGGGACACTGAAGCTTTCTTT